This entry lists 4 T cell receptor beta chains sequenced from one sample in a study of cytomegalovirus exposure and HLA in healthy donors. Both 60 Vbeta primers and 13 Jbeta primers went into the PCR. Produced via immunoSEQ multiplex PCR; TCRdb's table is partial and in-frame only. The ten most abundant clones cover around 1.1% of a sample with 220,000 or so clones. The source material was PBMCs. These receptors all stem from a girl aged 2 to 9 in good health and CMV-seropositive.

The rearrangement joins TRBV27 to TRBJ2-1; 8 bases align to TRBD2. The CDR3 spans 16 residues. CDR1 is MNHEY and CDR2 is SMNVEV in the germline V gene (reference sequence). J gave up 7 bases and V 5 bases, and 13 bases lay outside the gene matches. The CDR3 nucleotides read TGTGCCAGCAGTCCCGCAACCGGGACTAGTCAAAATGAGCAGTTCTTC. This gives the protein CASSPATGTSQNEQFF.

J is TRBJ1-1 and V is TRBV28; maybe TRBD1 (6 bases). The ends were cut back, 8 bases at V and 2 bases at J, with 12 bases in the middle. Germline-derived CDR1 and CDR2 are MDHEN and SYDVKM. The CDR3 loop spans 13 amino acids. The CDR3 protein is CASATGSNTEAFF. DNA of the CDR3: TGTGCCAGCGCCACAGGGAGTAACACTGAAGCTTTCTTT.

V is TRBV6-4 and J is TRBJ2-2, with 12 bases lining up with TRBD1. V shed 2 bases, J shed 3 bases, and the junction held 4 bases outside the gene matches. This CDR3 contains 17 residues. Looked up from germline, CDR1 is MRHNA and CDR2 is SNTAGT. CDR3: CASSDGDRGRDTGELFF. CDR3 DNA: TGTGCCAGCAGTGACGGGGACAGGGGGCGCGACACCGGGGAGCTGTTTTTT.

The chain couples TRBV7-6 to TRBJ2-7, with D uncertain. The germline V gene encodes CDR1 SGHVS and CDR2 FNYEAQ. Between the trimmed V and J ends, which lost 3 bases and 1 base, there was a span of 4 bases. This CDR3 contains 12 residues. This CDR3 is CASSFRSYEQYF. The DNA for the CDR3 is TGTGCCAGCAGCTTCCGTTCCTACGAGCAGTACTTC.